The present T cell receptor beta chain was sequenced within a study of T cells after yellow fever vaccination. TCRdb redid the calling of the 5' RACE reads with MiXCR, one entry per CDR3 protein. The data contain more than 450,000 distinct CDR3 sequences, about a fifth of them seen just once; the ten biggest clones take up roughly 16%. The V and J ends lost 0 bases and 4 bases, in that order; junction bases with no gene match: 8. The CDR3 is 16 residues long. Germline V gene lookup returns CDR1 SGHRS and CDR2 YFSETQ. In this sample, this clonotype turned up once. This TCR came from a man aged 18 to 35 who received the YFV17D yellow fever vaccine. The chain links TRBV5-1 to TRBJ2-7; 9 nucleotides match TRBD1. The sequencing used PBMCs, collected roughly 20 days after the first yellow fever vaccination. The chain's CDR3 is CASSLGVQGARYEQYF. The CDR3 bases are TGCGCCAGCAGCTTGGGAGTACAGGGGGCTCGGTACGAGCAGTACTTC.